This T cell receptor beta chain originates from a study of T cell responses to AZD1222 COVID-19 vaccine. Repertoires were generated with immunoSEQ multiplex PCR, while TCRdb's copy carries only in-frame clones and drops some. The table includes roughly 70,000 clones, less than 85% detected once. V trimming: 4 bases; J trimming: 6 bases; junction bases outside the gene matches: 7. CDR3 length equals 14 residues. The germline CDR1 and CDR2 sequences are SGHRS and YFSETQ. The sequenced sample was peripheral blood, obtained on day 0 of MenACWY control vaccination. This clonotype originated in an adult in good health. The V call is TRBV5-1, the J call TRBJ1-5, with 7 positions matching TRBD1. CDR3 coding DNA: TGCGCCAGCAGCCGAGGGGGCGAGGGTCAGCCCCAGCATTTT. Translating it yields CASSRGGEGQPQHF.